The 22 T cell receptor beta chains reported below all come from one sample, sequenced in a study of T cell changes during pregnancy in multiple sclerosis (dated by TCRdb to between 2019 and 2020). The library was produced with the immunoSEQ multiplex PCR assay. The clones in this table, taken by TCRdb from immuneACCESS, are in-frame only. Not every clone is retained; where verified, under half of the shortfall comes from an unresolved V gene, and the cause of the rest is unknown. This sample is represented by around 100,000 clones; roughly nine tenths of them were singletons. 0.7% to 0.9% of the sample rests with the top ten. Sequenced here: peripheral blood, sampled in the second trimester of pregnancy. These receptors were obtained from a female donor in good health, enrolled as a control in a pregnancy study.

V usage is TRBV7-8 and J usage is TRBJ2-5; TRBD2 agrees at 10 bases. Germline-derived CDR1 and CDR2 are SGHVS and FQNEAQ. This CDR3 is built from 17 residues. The V and J ends lost 1 base and 4 bases, in that order; junction bases with no gene match: 9. The CDR3 is CASSLGYERGGRETQYF. CDR3 nucleotides: TGTGCCAGCAGCTTAGGCTATGAGCGGGGGGGCCGAGAGACCCAGTACTTC.

Turning to this clone: One end of the junction varies from germline; a read error may be responsible. The chain couples TRBV7-2 to TRBJ1-1; 9 positions agree with TRBD1. The CDR3 contains 12 residues. Looked up from germline, CDR1 is SGHTA and CDR2 is FQGNSA. CDR3 sequence reads: CASSLGGTGSLF. In DNA form, the CDR3 reads TGTGCCAGCAGCTTAGGAGGGACAGGGTCCTTATTT.

The genes are TRBV7-9 and TRBJ2-1, with 11 bases fitting TRBD2. The CDR3 runs 15 residues. Germline V gene sequence: CDR1 SEHNR, CDR2 FQNEAQ (reference sequence). J gave up 7 bases and V 4 bases, and 6 bases lay outside the gene matches. The CDR3, as DNA: TGTGCCAGCAGCTCCACTAGCGGGGGAGGGAATGAGCAGTTCTTC. Protein product: CASSSTSGGGNEQFF.

As regards this clone: The junction differs from germline at one of its ends, possibly a read error. This rearrangement joins TRBV9 to TRBJ1-1, with 7 bases aligning to TRBD1. The V gene's germline CDR1 is SGDLS and CDR2 YYNGEE. This CDR3 region has 15 residues. The CDR3 sequence: CANSAPGGRNTEAFF. The CDR3 DNA reads TGTGCCAACAGCGCCCCAGGGGGTCGGAACACTGAAGCTTTCTTT.

The chain carries TRBV7-9 and TRBJ2-1, with D tentatively TRBD1 (6 bases). V was clipped by 5 bases and J by 9 bases, with 26 bases between them. The CDR3 has 17 residues. The germline gives CDR1 SEHNR, CDR2 FQNEAQ (reference sequence). CDR3 sequence reads: CASSMTDRWVPEGEQFF. CDR3 coding DNA: TGTGCCAGCAGCATGACCGACAGGTGGGTCCCCGAGGGTGAGCAGTTCTTC.

The gene calls are TRBV27 and TRBJ2-7; 7 nucleotides match TRBD2. Trimming cost V 6 bases and J 4 bases; bases outside gene matches: 12. The CDR3 is 15 residues long. Germline V gives CDR1 MNHEY, CDR2 SMNVEV (reference sequence). This chain's CDR3 is CASSGTGGRRYEQYF. In DNA form, the CDR3 reads TGTGCCAGCAGCGGGACTGGCGGGAGAAGGTACGAGCAGTACTTC.

V gene TRBV7-6 combines with J gene TRBJ2-5, with D possibly matching TRBD1 (6 bases). Trimming stripped 5 bases from V and 2 bases from J, with 9 bases between. Germline lookup yields CDR1 SGHVS and CDR2 FNYEAQ. The CDR3 is made up of 13 amino acids. CDR3 sequence reads: CASSRQVQETQYF. CDR3 coding DNA: TGTGCCAGCAGCCGACAGGTACAAGAGACCCAGTACTTC.

This chain uses TRBV5-6 with TRBJ2-3; 11 bases line up with TRBD2. Per the germline V gene, CDR1 is SGHDT and CDR2 is YYEEEE. V lost 3 bases to trimming and J lost 2 bases; unmatched junction nucleotides: 5. The CDR3 contains 16 residues. The DNA for the CDR3 is TGTGCCAGCAGCTCCCTAGCGGGGGGCTACACAGATACGCAGTATTTT. Protein product: CASSSLAGGYTDTQYF.

The rearrangement links TRBV27 to TRBJ1-2, with 12 bases identical to TRBD1. Per the germline V gene, CDR1 is MNHEY and CDR2 is SMNVEV (reference sequence). V dropped 6 bases and J dropped 3; count of bases not matched to a gene: 5. The CDR3 runs to 15 residues. The CDR3 spells CASRGQGAGDYGYTF. CDR3 DNA sequence: TGTGCCAGCAGGGGACAGGGGGCAGGGGACTATGGCTACACCTTC.

The chain combines TRBV5-1 with TRBJ2-3; 7 bases are a match to TRBD1. CDR1 SGHRS and CDR2 YFSETQ come from the germline V gene. The CDR3 runs 14 residues. Trimming at V came to 5 bases and at J to 4 bases, leaving 7 bases not matched to a gene. Here the CDR3 reads CASSTLQGSDTQYF. The CDR3 nucleotides are TGCGCCAGCAGTACCTTACAGGGGTCAGATACGCAGTATTTT.

The chain joins TRBV2 to TRBJ1-6; D may be TRBD1 (5 bases). With 6 bases removed from V and 4 bases from J, the gap between germline ends came to 10 bases. The CDR3 runs to 14 residues. Germline V gene data show CDR1 as SNHLY and CDR2 as FYNNEI. DNA for the CDR3: TGTGCCAGCAGCCGCCGACAGTATAATTCACCCCTCCACTTT. It encodes CASSRRQYNSPLHF.

The chain uses TRBV7-8 and TRBJ1-6, with 9 bases aligning to TRBD1. Per germline, CDR1 SGHVS and CDR2 FQNEAQ. The J segment lost 3 bases and the V segment lost 5 bases, leaving 5 bases of the junction unmatched. The CDR3 covers 16 residues. CDR3 sequence: CASSQGTGSYNSPLHF. In nucleotides, the CDR3 is TGTGCCAGCAGCCAGGGGACAGGGAGCTATAATTCACCCCTCCACTTT.

The chain links TRBV5-1 to TRBJ2-3; 11 bases are shared with TRBD2. V lost 7 bases, J lost 0 bases, and 4 bases stayed unmatched. The CDR3 runs 15 residues. Germline CDR1 reads SGHRS; CDR2 reads YFSETQ. CDR3 loop: CASRLAGTSTDTQYF. In DNA, the CDR3 is TGCGCCAGCCGACTAGCGGGGACTAGCACAGATACGCAGTATTTT. Full variable domain (missing parts from reference TRBV5-1 and TRBJ2-3): KAGVTQTPRYLIKTRGQQVTLSCSPISGHRSVSWYQQTPGQGLQFLFEYFSETQRNKGNFPGRFSGRQFSNSRSEMNVSTLELGDSALYLCASRLAGTSTDTQYFGPGTRLTVL.

The chain is built from TRBV5-4 and TRBJ2-3, with TRBD2 identical over 14 bases. The CDR3 sequence is 15 residues long. V was pared by 3 bases and J by 7 bases, with 4 bases of the junction left unmatched. From germline, CDR1 is SGHNT and CDR2 YYREEE (reference sequence). Here the CDR3 DNA reads TGTGCCAGCAGCTCTGGACTAGCGGGGGGTCATACGCAGTATTTT. It is translated as CASSSGLAGGHTQYF.

CDR3 coding DNA: TGTGCCAGCAGCTTGGGGCCGGGAGCGGGAGGGCTTAGCGAGCAGTACTTC. Amino acid sequence: CASSLGPGAGGLSEQYF. This chain links TRBV7-9 with TRBJ2-7; 10 positions match TRBD2. Germline-derived CDR1 and CDR2 are SEHNR and FQNEAQ (reference sequence). CDR3 length: 17 residues. Losses at the gene ends were 3 bases for V and 6 bases for J; bases not matched to a gene: 14.

The rearrangement joins TRBV11-2 to TRBJ1-5, with TRBD1 as a possible D gene (6 bases). The CDR3 is 15 residues long. The V and J ends lost 4 bases and 0 bases respectively, with 10 bases between them. Germline CDR1 reads SGHAT; CDR2 reads FQNNGV. CDR3 protein: CASSSDRLSNQPQHF. Here the CDR3 DNA reads TGTGCCAGCAGCTCAGACAGGCTTAGCAATCAGCCCCAGCATTTT. Variable domain in full (rest from reference TRBV11-2 and TRBJ1-5): EAGVAQSPRYKIIEKRQSVAFWCNPISGHATLYWYQQILGQGPKLLIQFQNNGVVDDSQLPKDRFSAERLKGVDSTLKIQPAKLEDSAVYLCASSSDRLSNQPQHFGDGTRLSIL.

The V and J genes are TRBV28 and TRBJ2-7, with 9 nucleotides matching TRBD2. Trimming removed 6 bases from V and 1 base from J; junction bases left unmatched: 1. From germline, CDR1 is MDHEN and CDR2 SYDVKM. The CDR3 contains 13 residues. The CDR3 reads CASSTSGSYEQYF. The DNA of the CDR3 is TGTGCCAGCAGCACTAGCGGGTCCTACGAGCAGTACTTC.

Here the CDR3 DNA reads TGTGCCAGCAGTGAAGCGGACTTTCGAAACATTCAGTACTTC. Amino acids: CASSEADFRNIQYF. The chain combines TRBV2 with TRBJ2-4; perhaps TRBD2 as D (5 bases). Trimming removed 0 bases at V and 6 bases at J, with 9 bases between. Germline V gene sequence: CDR1 SNHLY, CDR2 FYNNEI. This CDR3 is built from 14 residues.

The J gene is TRBJ2-7, the V gene TRBV4-1; 10 bases are a match to TRBD1. This CDR3 spans 15 amino acids. J lost 3 bases, V lost 2 bases, and 4 bases had no gene match. Germline CDR1 reads MGHRA; CDR2 reads YSYEKL. The CDR3 sequence is CASSQPGQGNYEQYF. The CDR3 nucleotides are TGCGCCAGCAGCCAACCGGGACAGGGGAACTACGAGCAGTACTTC.

The chain has TRBV2 and TRBJ1-2; D is undetermined. CDR1 and CDR2 from the germline V gene are SNHLY and FYNNEI. The CDR3 is 11 residues long. The V and J ends lost 7 bases and 7 bases respectively, with 10 bases between them. The DNA for the CDR3 is TGTGCCAGCAATGCCGGGTCTGGCTACACCTTC. Amino acids: CASNAGSGYTF.

The gene calls are TRBV27 and TRBJ1-2, with 7 bases identical to TRBD1. The CDR3 runs 18 residues. Germline lookup yields CDR1 MNHEY and CDR2 SMNVEV (reference sequence). Trimming cost V 6 bases and J 1 base; bases outside gene matches: 17. CDR3 loop: CASRRQGVSIGRNYGYTF. CDR3 sequence (DNA): TGTGCCAGCAGGAGACAGGGAGTTAGCATTGGGCGTAACTATGGCTACACCTTC.

The DNA for the CDR3 is TGTGCCAGCAGCCAAGACAGATCCAATCAGCCCCAGCATTTT. It yields the protein CASSQDRSNQPQHF. The chain combines TRBV4-2 with TRBJ1-5, with D hard to call. The V end lost 0 bases, the J end lost 3 bases, and 6 bases lay between the germline ends. Per germline, CDR1 LGHNA and CDR2 YNFKEQ. The CDR3 is made up of 14 amino acids.